Each of the 32 T cell receptor beta chains below was sequenced from the same sample in a study of blood T cell repertoires in COVID-19. Produced via immunoSEQ multiplex PCR; TCRdb's table is partial and in-frame only. The sample lists about 82,000 clones, 83% occurring once. Sequencing was carried out using peripheral blood. The receptors were sampled from a woman in her fifties or sixties with acute or convalescent COVID-19.

The chain links TRBV18 to TRBJ1-1; maybe TRBD1 (6 bases). Germline CDR1 KGHSH, CDR2 LQKENI. With 6 bases removed from V and 3 bases from J, the gap between germline ends came to 17 bases. The CDR3 spans 15 residues. This CDR3 reads CASSSPGGRDTEAFF. The CDR3 DNA reads as TGTGCCAGCTCTTCCCCGGGGGGGCGCGACACTGAAGCTTTCTTT.

The chain recombines TRBV5-5 with TRBJ2-5; 13 bases align to TRBD2. From germline, CDR1 is SGHKS and CDR2 YYEKEE (reference sequence). Trimming took 0 bases from V and 4 from J; bases not matched to a gene: 3. The CDR3 extends over 16 amino acids. The CDR3 DNA sequence: TGTGCCAGCAGCTTGGCACTAGCGGGAGGGGGAGAGACCCAGTACTTC. Protein sequence: CASSLALAGGGETQYF.

The J gene is TRBJ1-5, the V gene TRBV10-3, with 8 bases matching TRBD1. J gave up 2 bases and V 2 bases, and 5 bases lay outside the gene matches. CDR1 ENHRY and CDR2 SYGVKD come from the germline V gene. This CDR3 region has 16 residues. As DNA, the CDR3 is TGTGCCATCAGTGAGCCGCAGGGGGCTGGCAATCAGCCCCAGCATTTT. Encoded protein: CAISEPQGAGNQPQHF.

V is TRBV7-9 and J is TRBJ1-2; TRBD1 aligns across 7 bases. Germline CDR1 SEHNR, CDR2 FQNEAQ (reference sequence). Losses at the gene ends were 5 bases for V and 5 bases for J; bases not matched to a gene: 5. The CDR3 is 13 amino acids. Here the CDR3 DNA reads TGTGCCAGCAGCCAGGGACAGACTTATGGCTACACCTTC. Protein: CASSQGQTYGYTF.

This rearrangement joins TRBV7-3 to TRBJ2-3; D is unresolved. Germline V gene lookup returns CDR1 SGHTA and CDR2 FQGTGA. The CDR3 sequence is 14 residues long. Trimming removed 2 bases from V and 1 base from J, with 7 bases in between. The CDR3 nucleotides are TGTGCCAGCAGCTTATCCCCCGGCACAGATACGCAGTATTTT. Encoded protein: CASSLSPGTDTQYF.

This clone was seen only a few times. V is TRBV5-6 and J is TRBJ1-6; TRBD1 might be the D (5 bases). Trimming pared 2 bases from V and 8 bases from J, leaving 11 bases between. In germline, CDR1 is SGHDT, CDR2 YYEEEE. The CDR3 is 14 amino acids. The CDR3 loop reads CASSFRAVDSPLHF. The CDR3 bases are TGTGCCAGCAGCTTCAGGGCTGTTGATTCACCCCTCCACTTT.

The chain joins TRBV5-8 to TRBJ1-1; D not resolved. The CDR3 spans 15 residues. The germline V gene encodes CDR1 SGHTS and CDR2 YDEGEE. V dropped 0 bases and J dropped 3 bases, with 12 bases sitting between them. CDR3 coding DNA: TGTGCCAGCAGCTTGGGCAGCGGGTGGGACACTGAAGCTTTCTTT. This translates into CASSLGSGWDTEAFF. Full variable domain (rest looked up from reference TRBV5-8 and TRBJ1-1): EAGVTQSPTHLIKTRGQQATLRCSPISGHTSVYWYQQALGLGLQFLLWYDEGEERNRGNFPPRFSGRQFPNYSSELNVNALELEDSALYLCASSLGSGWDTEAFFGQGTRLTVV.

The chain joins TRBV2 to TRBJ2-1; the D is unclear. V was cut by 10 bases and J by 0 bases, with 10 bases left in between. Germline assignment: CDR1 SNHLY and CDR2 FYNNEI. The CDR3 totals 13 residues. This CDR3 reads CAIQSSSYNEQFF. CDR3 DNA sequence: TGTGCCATCCAGTCTAGCTCCTACAATGAGCAGTTCTTC.

V gene TRBV11-1 combines with J gene TRBJ1-2; weak D call: TRBD1 (5 bases). Germline loops: CDR1 SGHAT, CDR2 FQDESV (reference sequence). This CDR3 has 13 amino acids. With 3 bases removed from V and 6 bases from J, the gap between germline ends came to 11 bases. CDR3 sequence: CASSLGPGDGYTF. The CDR3 bases are TGTGCCAGCAGCTTGGGGCCTGGGGATGGCTACACCTTC.

The chain employs TRBV29-1 and TRBJ1-1; 7 bases map to TRBD1. The CDR3 has 14 residues. J was trimmed by 0 bases and V by 4 bases; bases with no gene match: 5. In germline, CDR1 is SQVTM, CDR2 ANQGSEA. DNA of the CDR3: TGCAGCGTTGCACCCGGACAGGTGAACACTGAAGCTTTCTTT. This encodes CSVAPGQVNTEAFF.

The chain couples TRBV3-1 (or the pseudogene TRBV3-2) to TRBJ2-2; no definite D call. CDR3 size: 12 residues. Per germline, CDR1 LGHDT and CDR2 YNNKEL (reference sequence). V was shortened by 3 bases and J by 6 bases, with 5 bases between the two germline ends. The CDR3 sequence: CASSQAAGELFF. CDR3 nucleotide sequence: TGTGCCAGCAGCCAGGCGGCCGGGGAGCTGTTTTTT.

The chain links TRBV6-5 to TRBJ2-5; 8 bases line up with TRBD2. This CDR3 is 14 amino acids long. V trimming: 6 bases; J trimming: 4 bases; junction bases outside the gene matches: 7. Germline V gene data show CDR1 as MNHEY and CDR2 as SVGAGI. For the CDR3, the DNA is TGTGCCAGCAGGATAGCGGGATCGGTAGAGACCCAGTACTTC. It encodes CASRIAGSVETQYF.

The rearrangement uses TRBV2 and TRBJ1-5; the match to TRBD1 covers 7 bases. The germline CDR1 and CDR2 sequences are SNHLY and FYNNEI. V lost 2 bases and J lost 4; bases outside the gene matches: 2. The CDR3 has 14 residues. The CDR3 reads CASSEQGENQPQHF. The CDR3 DNA reads as TGTGCCAGCAGTGAACAGGGGGAAAATCAGCCCCAGCATTTT.

CDR3 region: CASSYPGTGADTQYF. In DNA, the CDR3 is TGTGCCAGCAGTTACCCGGGGACAGGGGCAGATACGCAGTATTTT. V usage is TRBV6-6 and J usage is TRBJ2-3, with TRBD1 matching over 10 bases. Germline values: CDR1 MNHNY, CDR2 SVGAGI (reference sequence). J was trimmed by 4 bases and V by 2 bases; bases with no gene match: 3. The CDR3 is 15 amino acids.

This clone was seen just once. The chain joins TRBV5-1 to TRBJ2-2; 11 bases are a match to TRBD2. With 4 bases clipped from V and 5 bases from J, the junction kept 7 bases outside the gene matches. Germline-derived CDR1 and CDR2 are SGHRS and YFSETQ. The CDR3 contains 16 residues. CDR3 region: CASSPGTSGITGELFF. As DNA, the CDR3 is TGCGCCAGCAGCCCCGGGACTAGCGGTATAACCGGGGAGCTGTTTTTT.

This sequence joins TRBV9 and TRBJ2-1; 14 bases are a match to TRBD2. With V trimmed by 4 bases and J by 7 bases, 4 bases remained unmatched. This CDR3 region has 15 residues. Per the germline V gene, CDR1 is SGDLS and CDR2 is YYNGEE. In nucleotides, the CDR3 is TGTGCCAGCAGCATGACTAGCGGGGGGGAGAATGAGCAGTTCTTC. It codes for CASSMTSGGENEQFF.

This clone was seen a single time. The chain is built from TRBV6-5 and TRBJ1-3; no definite D call. The CDR3 sequence is 14 residues long. V lost 6 bases to trimming and J lost 0 bases, with 9 bases between them. Germline CDR1 and CDR2: MNHEY and SVGAGI. CDR3 protein: CASRRVSSGNTIYF. In DNA form, the CDR3 reads TGTGCCAGCAGGCGGGTCAGCTCTGGAAACACCATATATTTT.

This sequence joins TRBV19 and TRBJ1-5; D not certain. V was trimmed by 3 bases and J by 4 bases, leaving 10 bases between them. Germline lookup yields CDR1 LNHDA and CDR2 SQIVND (reference sequence). This CDR3 is 14 amino acids long. The CDR3 DNA reads TGTGCCAGTAGTATTTTCGGGATTAATCAGCCCCAGCATTTT. It specifies CASSIFGINQPQHF.

This clone was recorded once. The chain couples TRBV5-1 to TRBJ1-1, with D possibly matching TRBD1 (5 bases). This CDR3 is 21 amino acids long. V was pared by 0 bases and J by 0 bases, with 27 bases between. Germline-derived CDR1 and CDR2 are SGHRS and YFSETQ. The CDR3 loop is CASSLVKGTPDIAGMNTEAFF. The CDR3 DNA is TGCGCCAGCAGCTTGGTAAAAGGAACCCCGGACATTGCGGGAATGAACACTGAAGCTTTCTTT.

The genes are TRBV7-9 and TRBJ2-1, with 11 bases matching TRBD2. The germline V gene has CDR1 SEHNR and CDR2 FQNEAQ (reference sequence). This CDR3 has 15 residues. V lost 7 bases to trimming and J lost 2 bases; unmatched junction nucleotides: 4. The CDR3 DNA is TGTGCCAGCACCCTAGCGGGGGGCCCCTACAATGAGCAGTTCTTC. This codes for CASTLAGGPYNEQFF.

This chain links TRBV3-1 (or the pseudogene TRBV3-2) with TRBJ2-1; possibly TRBD1 for D (7 bases). The CDR3 consists of 14 residues. Germline CDR1 and CDR2: LGHDT and YNNKEL (reference sequence). V was cut by 4 bases and J by 15 bases, with 22 bases left in between. The CDR3 nucleotides read TGTGCCAGCAGCCCGAAGGGACAGCGGGTTCGGCTGTTCTTC. It codes for CASSPKGQRVRLFF.

This clone has only one observation. The chain couples TRBV28 to TRBJ2-7; the match to TRBD2 covers 7 bases. This CDR3 spans 15 amino acids. With 5 bases clipped from V and 2 bases from J, the junction kept 9 bases outside the gene matches. The germline CDR1 and CDR2 sequences are MDHEN and SYDVKM. CDR3 residues: CASSLIAGSPYEQYF. CDR3 nucleotides: TGTGCCAGCAGTCTTATAGCGGGTTCCCCCTACGAGCAGTACTTC.

The V and J genes are TRBV5-1 and TRBJ2-7, with 9 bases identical to TRBD1. This CDR3 is 15 amino acids long. The germline V gene has CDR1 SGHRS and CDR2 YFSETQ. Unmatched junction bases numbered 6, after V lost 4 bases and J lost 1 base. As DNA, the CDR3 is TGCGCCAGCAGCCCGGGGACAGGGCCTTCCTACGAGCAGTACTTC. It translates to CASSPGTGPSYEQYF.

This chain joins TRBV4-1 and TRBJ1-4; 7 bases are shared with TRBD1. The CDR3 contains 16 residues. V lost 3 bases and J lost 7; bases outside the gene matches: 11. Germline CDR1 MGHRA, CDR2 YSYEKL. The CDR3 is CASSQAGGQPPEKLFF. The CDR3 region has the DNA TGCGCCAGCAGCCAGGCCGGGGGACAGCCTCCTGAAAAACTGTTTTTT.

V and J are TRBV27 and TRBJ2-7, with D hard to call. V was shortened by 4 bases and J by 3 bases, with 10 bases between the two germline ends. Germline V lookup: CDR1 MNHEY, CDR2 SMNVEV (reference sequence). The length of the CDR3 is 13 residues. CDR3 loop: CASSYFPFYEQYF. The DNA of the CDR3 is TGTGCCAGCAGTTATTTCCCCTTCTACGAGCAGTACTTC.

The V gene is TRBV6-6, the J gene TRBJ1-1; TRBD1 aligns across 8 bases. In germline, CDR1 is MNHNY, CDR2 SVGAGI (reference sequence). V shed 2 bases and J 2 bases; nucleotides not matched to a gene: 4. The CDR3 is made up of 15 amino acids. The DNA for the CDR3 is TGTGCCAGCAGTTACATCCCAGGGGGCAACACTGAAGCTTTCTTT. Its translation is CASSYIPGGNTEAFF.

In this sample, this clone turned up a few times. The chain links TRBV25-1 to TRBJ1-1; D remains unclear. V was trimmed by 3 bases and J by 0 bases, leaving 5 bases between them. Germline V CDR1 and CDR2: MGHDK, SYGVNS. This CDR3 is 13 amino acids long. This chain's CDR3 is CASSEQVNTEAFF. CDR3 DNA: TGTGCCAGCAGTGAGCAGGTGAACACTGAAGCTTTCTTT.

The rearrangement uses TRBV7-8 and TRBJ2-1, with D hard to call. Trimming cost V 1 base and J 12 bases, with 10 bases left between them. Germline lookup yields CDR1 SGHVS and CDR2 FQNEAQ. The CDR3 sequence is 12 residues long. As DNA, the CDR3 is TGTGCCAGCAGCTTAGTCCTCAGAGGGCAGTTCTTC. Protein: CASSLVLRGQFF.

V and J are TRBV2 and TRBJ2-1, with 12 bases identical to TRBD2. CDR3 length: 14 amino acids. Germline loops: CDR1 SNHLY, CDR2 FYNNEI. The J segment lost 3 bases and the V segment lost 8 bases, leaving 2 bases of the junction unmatched. The CDR3 here is CASRTSGVYNEQFF. The CDR3 nucleotides are TGTGCCAGCCGGACTAGCGGGGTCTACAATGAGCAGTTCTTC.

This chain links TRBV11-3 with TRBJ1-1; tentatively, D is TRBD1 (5 bases). This CDR3 region has 13 residues. The ends were cut back, 5 bases at V and 7 bases at J, with 14 bases in the middle. Per germline, CDR1 SGHNT and CDR2 YENEEA. The DNA of the CDR3 is TGTGCCAGCAGCCAAGTCACAGGAGTTGAAGCTTTCTTT. This codes for CASSQVTGVEAFF.

V gene TRBV3-1 (or the pseudogene TRBV3-2) combines with J gene TRBJ1-2; TRBD1 might be the D (5 bases). Germline CDR1 reads LGHDT; CDR2 reads YNNKEL (reference sequence). Trimming cost V 1 base and J 6 bases, with 15 bases left between them. The CDR3 extends over 15 amino acids. As DNA, the CDR3 is TGTGCCAGCAGCCAAGTACTCAGGGATCGTAATGGCTACACCTTC. Translation gives CASSQVLRDRNGYTF.

The chain joins TRBV7-9 to TRBJ1-6, with TRBD1 matching over 7 bases. Germline lookup yields CDR1 SEHNR and CDR2 FQNEAQ (reference sequence). After removal of 2 bases from V and 8 bases from J, the junction contained 0 bases not matched to a gene. CDR3 length: 13 residues. This chain's CDR3 is CASSLTGDSPLHF. In nucleotides, the CDR3 is TGTGCCAGCAGCTTAACAGGGGATTCACCCCTCCACTTT.